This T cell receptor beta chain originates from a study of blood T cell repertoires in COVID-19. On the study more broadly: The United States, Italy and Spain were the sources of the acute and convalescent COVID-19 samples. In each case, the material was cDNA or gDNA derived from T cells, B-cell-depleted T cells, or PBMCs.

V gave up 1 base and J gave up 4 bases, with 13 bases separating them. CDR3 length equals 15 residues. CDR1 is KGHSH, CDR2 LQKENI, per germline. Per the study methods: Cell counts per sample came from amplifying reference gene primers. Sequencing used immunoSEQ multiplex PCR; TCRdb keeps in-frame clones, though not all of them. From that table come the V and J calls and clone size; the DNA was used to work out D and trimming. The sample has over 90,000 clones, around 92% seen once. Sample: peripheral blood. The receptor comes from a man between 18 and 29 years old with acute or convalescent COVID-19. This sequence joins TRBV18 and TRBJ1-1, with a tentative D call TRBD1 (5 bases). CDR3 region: CASSPLRQTGTEAFF. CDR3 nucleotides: TGTGCCAGCTCACCACTTCGACAGACGGGCACTGAAGCTTTCTTT.